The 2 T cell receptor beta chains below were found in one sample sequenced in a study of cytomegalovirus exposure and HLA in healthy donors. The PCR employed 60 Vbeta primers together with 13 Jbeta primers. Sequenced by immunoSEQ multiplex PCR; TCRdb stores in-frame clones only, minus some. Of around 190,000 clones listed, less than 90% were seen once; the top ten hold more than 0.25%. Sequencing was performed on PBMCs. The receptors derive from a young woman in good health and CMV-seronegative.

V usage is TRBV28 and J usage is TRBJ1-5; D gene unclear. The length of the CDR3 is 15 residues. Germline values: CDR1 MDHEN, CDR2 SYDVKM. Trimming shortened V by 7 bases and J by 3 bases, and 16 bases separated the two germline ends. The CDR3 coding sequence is TGTGCCAGCACCCACCATAAACATTCCAATCAGCCCCAGCATTTT. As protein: CASTHHKHSNQPQHF.

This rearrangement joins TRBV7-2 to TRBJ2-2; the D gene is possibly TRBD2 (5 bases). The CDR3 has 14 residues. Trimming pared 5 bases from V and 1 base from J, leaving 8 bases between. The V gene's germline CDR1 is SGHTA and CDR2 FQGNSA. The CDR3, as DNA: TGTGCCAGCAGCGACTACATGAACACCGGGGAGCTGTTTTTT. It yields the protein CASSDYMNTGELFF.